Below, 30 T cell receptor beta chains from the same sample are listed, as sequenced in a study of neoadjuvant anti-PD-1 for oral cavity cancer. Only in-frame clones appear in the TCRdb table, and some are missing; sequencing was by immunoSEQ multiplex PCR. The sample lists 9,500 to 12,000 clones, more than 45% seen once, with roughly a quarter in the top ten. The specimen was tumor tissue, collected before nivolumab (anti-PD-1) treatment. The receptor set was obtained from a person aged 35-80 years with oral cavity squamous cell carcinoma.

The V gene is TRBV5-1, the J gene TRBJ2-7; a possible D gene is TRBD2 (5 bases). This CDR3 comprises 14 residues. Trimming stripped 0 bases from V and 3 bases from J, with 10 bases between. Germline V gene lookup returns CDR1 SGHRS and CDR2 YFSETQ. The CDR3 coding sequence is TGCGCCAGCAGCTTGGGGGAGATTAGCTACGAGCAGTACTTC. It encodes CASSLGEISYEQYF.

The sample holds a few counts of this clone. This chain joins TRBV19 and TRBJ1-1; the D is unclear. The V gene's germline CDR1 is LNHDA and CDR2 SQIVND (reference sequence). V was clipped by 3 bases and J by 4 bases, with 12 bases between them. The length of the CDR3 is 14 residues. The CDR3 bases are TGTGCCAGTAGTATTATAGGGATGGTCACTGAAGCTTTCTTT. This translates into CASSIIGMVTEAFF.

J is TRBJ1-4 and V is TRBV6-6, with 7 nucleotides matching TRBD1. From germline, CDR1 is MNHNY and CDR2 SVGAGI (reference sequence). This CDR3 has 12 amino acids. V gave up 5 bases and J gave up 12 bases; unmatched junction bases: 6. CDR3 sequence reads: CASSARDRELFF. CDR3 bases: TGTGCCAGCAGTGCCCGGGACAGAGAACTGTTTTTT.

This clone was picked up a small number of times. The chain joins TRBV6-6 to TRBJ2-3, with TRBD1 identical over 10 bases. The CDR3 is 15 amino acids. In germline, CDR1 is MNHNY, CDR2 SVGAGI (reference sequence). V was clipped by 4 bases and J by 2 bases; unmatched bases: 3. The CDR3, as DNA: TGTGCCAGCAGTTGGGGACAGGGGACCACAGATACGCAGTATTTT. The encoded protein is CASSWGQGTTDTQYF.

The chain is built from TRBV11-2 and TRBJ1-1, with 7 bases that match TRBD1. Trimming cost V 5 bases and J 7 bases; bases outside gene matches: 10. Per the germline V gene, CDR1 is SGHAT and CDR2 is FQNNGV. The CDR3 is 14 amino acids. CDR3 sequence reads: CASSHSGTAVEAFF. For the CDR3, the DNA is TGTGCCAGCAGCCATTCCGGGACAGCCGTTGAAGCTTTCTTT.

V is TRBV9 and J is TRBJ1-2; D remains unclear. The V gene lost 4 bases and the J gene lost 6 bases, with 13 bases spanning the gap. CDR1 and CDR2 from the germline V gene are SGDLS and YYNGEE. The CDR3 runs 13 residues. This CDR3 is CASSSGPRDGYTF. CDR3 DNA sequence: TGTGCCAGCAGCTCAGGACCGAGAGATGGCTACACCTTC. The full variable domain, completed using reference TRBV9 and TRBJ1-2, is DSGVTQTPKHLITATGQRVTLRCSPRSGDLSVYWYQQSLDQGLQFLIQYYNGEERAKGNILERFSAQQFPDLHSELNLSSLELGDSALYFCASSSGPRDGYTFGSGTRLTVV.

Here the CDR3 DNA reads TGTGCCTGGAGCCTCAGGGGTTATCTCTTTGGAAACACCATATATTTT. Protein sequence: CAWSLRGYLFGNTIYF. This chain uses TRBV30 with TRBJ1-3, with D possibly matching TRBD1 (6 bases). Germline values: CDR1 GTSNPN, CDR2 SVGIG (reference sequence). Trimming left V 3 bases short and J 3 bases short, with 18 bases between. The CDR3 length is 16 residues. Full variable domain (outside the CDR3, taken from reference TRBV30 and TRBJ1-3): SQTIHQWPATLVQPVGSPLSLECTVEGTSNPNLYWYRQAAGRGLQLLFYSVGIGQISSEVPQNLSASRPQDRQFILSSKKLLLSDSGFYLCAWSLRGYLFGNTIYFGEGSWLTVV.

This clone was counted a few times. The V gene is TRBV9, the J gene TRBJ1-6; no reliable D call. The germline V gene encodes CDR1 SGDLS and CDR2 YYNGEE. The V gene lost 0 bases and the J gene lost 10 bases, with 17 bases spanning the gap. The CDR3 consists of 16 residues. The CDR3 reads CASSVASHGGESPLHF. CDR3 nucleotides: TGTGCCAGCAGCGTAGCCTCGCATGGAGGAGAATCACCCCTCCACTTT.

The rearrangement joins TRBV20-1 to TRBJ1-2, with unresolved D. Germline V gene sequence: CDR1 DFQATT, CDR2 SNEGSKA (reference sequence). The CDR3 is made up of 11 amino acids. The V gene lost 6 bases and the J gene lost 5 bases, with 10 bases spanning the gap. The CDR3 DNA reads as TGCAGTGCAGTGACAAGTTATGGCTACACCTTC. This gives the protein CSAVTSYGYTF.

V usage is TRBV5-8 and J usage is TRBJ2-1; D is unresolved. The CDR3 sequence is 15 residues long. The ends were cut back, 2 bases at V and 0 bases at J, with 9 bases in the middle. Per the germline V gene, CDR1 is SGHTS and CDR2 is YDEGEE. CDR3 DNA: TGTGCCAGCAGCTTTCGACCGGACTCCTACAATGAGCAGTTCTTC. Its protein product is CASSFRPDSYNEQFF.

This clone has a handful of counts. The chain employs TRBV9 and TRBJ1-1; possibly TRBD1 for D (5 bases). V dropped 0 bases and J dropped 5 bases, with 11 bases sitting between them. CDR1 and CDR2 from the germline V gene are SGDLS and YYNGEE. The CDR3 totals 14 residues. In DNA, the CDR3 is TGTGCCAGCAGCGTAGGCCAGGGTGGGACTGAAGCTTTCTTT. It yields the protein CASSVGQGGTEAFF. The full variable domain, rest sourced from reference TRBV9 and TRBJ1-1, is DSGVTQTPKHLITATGQRVTLRCSPRSGDLSVYWYQQSLDQGLQFLIQYYNGEERAKGNILERFSAQQFPDLHSELNLSSLELGDSALYFCASSVGQGGTEAFFGQGTRLTVV.

The chain recombines TRBV7-2 with TRBJ2-3; TRBD2 matches at 8 bases. J gave up 2 bases and V 3 bases, and 7 bases lay outside the gene matches. The CDR3 is 16 residues long. Looked up from germline, CDR1 is SGHTA and CDR2 is FQGNSA. The CDR3 DNA is TGTGCCAGCAGCTTGTCTTGGACTAGCCTCACAGATACGCAGTATTTT. This sequence encodes CASSLSWTSLTDTQYF.

The J gene is TRBJ2-3, the V gene TRBV6-1; D is unresolved. Germline V gene lookup returns CDR1 MNHNS and CDR2 SASEGT. Between the trimmed V and J ends, which lost 5 bases and 2 bases, there was a span of 8 bases. CDR3 size: 13 residues. The CDR3 is CASSYYHTDTQYF. Here the CDR3 DNA reads TGTGCCAGCAGTTATTACCACACAGATACGCAGTATTTT.

Note on this clone: A junction end diverges from the germline sequence, so it may reflect a read error. V is TRBV25-1 and J is TRBJ1-6, with D unclear. Germline V gives CDR1 MGHDK, CDR2 SYGVNS. CDR3 size: 14 residues. The CDR3 DNA reads TGTGCCAGCAGTGAAGGCAGAAATAAGTCACCCCTCCACTTT. It yields the protein CASSEGRNKSPLHF.

This clone came up a few times. V is TRBV11-2 and J is TRBJ2-2; 8 bases align to TRBD1. In germline, CDR1 is SGHAT, CDR2 FQNNGV. The ends lost 5 bases at V and 0 bases at J; junction bases unmatched: 5. The CDR3 extends over 16 amino acids. The CDR3 region is CASSPGQVSNTGELFF. As DNA, the CDR3 is TGTGCCAGCAGCCCGGGACAGGTATCGAACACCGGGGAGCTGTTTTTT.

This clone is medium-sized by share. The rearrangement joins TRBV29-1 to TRBJ2-5, with D possibly matching TRBD1 (5 bases). The CDR3 loop spans 12 amino acids. V shed 4 bases and J shed 5 bases, with 11 bases lying between them. Germline lookup yields CDR1 SQVTM and CDR2 ANQGSEA. CDR3 sequence: CSVVGVWETQYF. The CDR3 bases are TGCAGCGTTGTAGGGGTTTGGGAGACCCAGTACTTC.

The V gene is TRBV5-6, the J gene TRBJ2-3; D remains unclear. CDR1 SGHDT and CDR2 YYEEEE come from the germline V gene. This CDR3 comprises 13 residues. The V gene lost 6 bases and the J gene lost 4 bases, with 12 bases spanning the gap. The CDR3 sequence: CASTTGVSDTQYF. In nucleotides, the CDR3 is TGTGCCAGCACAACCGGCGTGTCAGATACGCAGTATTTT.

The V and J genes are TRBV6-1 and TRBJ2-7; D possibly corresponds to TRBD1 (6 bases). V was clipped by 9 bases and J by 2 bases, with 17 bases between them. This CDR3 has 14 residues. CDR1 and CDR2 (germline): MNHNS, SASEGT. The CDR3 coding sequence is TGTGCCAGTACACCAGACAGGTGGCCCTACGAGCAGTACTTC. This codes for CASTPDRWPYEQYF.

J is TRBJ1-6 and V is TRBV19; weak D call: TRBD1 (6 bases). V shed 5 bases and J shed 0 bases, with 17 bases lying between them. CDR1 and CDR2 (germline): LNHDA, SQIVND (reference sequence). The CDR3 is 18 residues long. In nucleotides, the CDR3 is TGTGCCAGTAGTCTCAGGGGAGGGCGAAGCTCCTATAATTCACCCCTCCACTTT. This translates into CASSLRGGRSSYNSPLHF.

This clone turned up a few times. V usage is TRBV10-2 and J usage is TRBJ2-7; TRBD2 aligns across 7 bases. The CDR3 spans 14 residues. Germline CDR1 and CDR2: WSHSY and SAAADI. The V and J ends lost 4 bases and 1 base, in that order; junction bases with no gene match: 4. The CDR3 DNA reads TGCGCCAGCAGTGCTGAGGGAGGGTCCTACGAGCAGTACTTC. Translation: CASSAEGGSYEQYF.

The J gene is TRBJ1-6, the V gene TRBV27, with D unclear. CDR1 and CDR2 from the germline V gene are MNHEY and SMNVEV (reference sequence). The CDR3 runs to 17 residues. Deletions cut 2 bases from V and 0 bases from J, with 11 bases between. DNA for the CDR3: TGTGCCAGCAGTTTAGACTTACTTAGCTCCTATAATTCACCCCTCCACTTT. Its translation is CASSLDLLSSYNSPLHF.

This clone was seen once. This chain joins TRBV19 and TRBJ1-5; 8 bases align to TRBD1. The length of the CDR3 is 15 residues. V trimming: 7 bases; J trimming: 2 bases; junction bases outside the gene matches: 7. Germline V gene lookup returns CDR1 LNHDA and CDR2 SQIVND (reference sequence). The CDR3 is CASTGGQGGNQPQHF. The CDR3 DNA reads TGTGCCAGTACTGGAGGACAGGGAGGCAATCAGCCCCAGCATTTT.

In its sample, this clone was seen a few times. The chain couples TRBV7-3 to TRBJ2-2; D ambiguous. This CDR3 has 13 amino acids. V lost 4 bases to trimming and J lost 3 bases, with 6 bases between them. Germline-derived CDR1 and CDR2 are SGHTA and FQGTGA. The CDR3 sequence: CASSSQDTGELFF. The CDR3 region has the DNA TGTGCCAGCAGCTCCCAAGACACCGGGGAGCTGTTTTTT.

This chain joins TRBV28 and TRBJ2-7, with D unresolved. Trimming cost V 2 bases and J 1 base, with 12 bases left between them. Germline CDR1 is MDHEN and CDR2 is SYDVKM. This CDR3 contains 15 residues. The CDR3 is CASSLNQPGSYEQYF. The CDR3 nucleotides are TGTGCCAGCAGTTTAAACCAACCGGGTTCCTACGAGCAGTACTTC.

This clone was found once. This rearrangement joins TRBV18 to TRBJ2-7; 11 bases are a match to TRBD1. Germline CDR1 and CDR2: KGHSH and LQKENI. Germline trimming cut 6 bases from V and 4 bases from J; bases unmatched to any gene: 5. The CDR3 length is 14 residues. The CDR3 DNA reads as TGTGCCAGCTCTACCGGGACAGGGGGGTACGAGCAGTACTTC. Encoded protein: CASSTGTGGYEQYF.

Here the CDR3 DNA reads TGTGCCAGCAGCGTCTCCAGGGGGGGCACTGAAGCTTTCTTT. This translates into CASSVSRGGTEAFF. The gene calls are TRBV7-2 and TRBJ1-1; 7 nucleotides line up with TRBD1. CDR3 length equals 14 residues. The germline CDR1 and CDR2 sequences are SGHTA and FQGNSA. With V trimmed by 5 bases and J by 4 bases, 7 bases remained unmatched. Full variable domain (remainder filled in from reference TRBV7-2 and TRBJ1-1): GAGVSQSPSNKVTEKGKDVELRCDPISGHTALYWYRQSLGQGLEFLIYFQGNSAPDKSGLPSDRFSAERTGGSVSTLTIQRTQQEDSAVYLCASSVSRGGTEAFFGQGTRLTVV.

This chain joins TRBV9 and TRBJ2-1; D uncertain. Trimming took 0 bases from V and 7 from J, leaving 11 bases between them. From germline, CDR1 is SGDLS and CDR2 YYNGEE. This CDR3 has 14 amino acids. The CDR3 spells CASSVVDAKNEQFF. For the CDR3, the DNA is TGTGCCAGCAGCGTAGTGGACGCCAAGAATGAGCAGTTCTTC.

The chain has TRBV19 and TRBJ1-1; a possible D gene is TRBD1 (6 bases). This CDR3 has 14 amino acids. Trimming left V 4 bases short and J 4 bases short, with 13 bases between. Germline V gene data show CDR1 as LNHDA and CDR2 as SQIVND (reference sequence). The CDR3 protein is CASSTRGRGTEAFF. CDR3 nucleotides: TGTGCCAGTAGTACCAGGGGTCGGGGCACTGAAGCTTTCTTT.

This chain uses TRBV7-8 with TRBJ1-6, with 9 bases aligning to TRBD1. CDR1 is SGHVS and CDR2 is FQNEAQ in the germline V gene. The CDR3 is made up of 14 amino acids. V trimming: 5 bases; J trimming: 8 bases; junction bases outside the gene matches: 4. The CDR3 spells CASSQRQGDSPLHF. The CDR3 DNA follows: TGTGCCAGCAGCCAGAGACAGGGGGATTCACCCCTCCACTTT.

Relative to its sample, this clone is medium-sized. DNA for the CDR3: TGTGCCAGCAGCTCAGCAATCCAGGGGAGAGGCTACACCTTC. This translates into CASSSAIQGRGYTF. The gene calls are TRBV7-8 and TRBJ1-2; D might be TRBD1 (6 bases). The germline V gene encodes CDR1 SGHVS and CDR2 FQNEAQ. Trimming took 4 bases from V and 8 from J, leaving 17 bases between them. There are 14 residues in the CDR3.